This T cell receptor (beta chain) is from a study of blood T cells in healthy people across ages. Overall study findings and caveats: It was held that diversity estimates obtained from one million T cells represented underestimates. Researchers report that TCR beta diversity correlated strongly with naive T cell percentage.

The second PCR ran roughly 6 to 11 cycles with a sample-barcoded 5' primer and J-beta primers. TCRdb reprocessed the 5' RACE reads with MiXCR, giving one entry per CDR3 protein. The data hold roughly 1,700,000 distinct CDR3 sequences, with 25% to 30% observed a single time. Whenever a sample was processed, at least 7 million PBMCs were isolated. The germline V gene has CDR1 SQVTM and CDR2 ANQGSEA. Between the trimmed V and J ends, which lost 7 bases and 4 bases, there was a span of 11 bases. The CDR3 contains 12 residues. This clonotype has at least ten counts. Its cognate antigen is unknown. The rearrangement joins TRBV29-1 to TRBJ2-1; the D call may be TRBD1 or TRBD2 (5 bases each). This sequence was found in a woman aged 25 to 39 in good health. The sequenced material came from blood. The CDR3 here is CSGRDVYNEQFF. CDR3 bases: TGCAGCGGCCGGGACGTATACAATGAGCAGTTCTTC.